These T cell receptor beta chains were read from a single sample in a study of CD8+ T cells in alopecia areata. TCRdb's table, derived via immunoSEQ multiplex PCR, lists solely in-frame clones and lacks some. Counted here are over 100,000 clones, about 49% occurring once; the ten biggest clones make up over 15%. Source: CD8+ T cells sorted from blood, taken at week 0. Source of these receptors: a human donor with alopecia areata. Each CDR3 is given with its conserved first and last residue. The D gene is left open where the match is weak. Not every row has a clone size; where given, it reads once, few, many or a size class.

clone_size: few
d_call: -
v_call: TRBV29-1
j_call: TRBJ2-5
cdr3_nt: TGCAGCGTTGAAGATCGCGGAGGGATGAAGACCCAGTACTTC
cdr3_aa: CSVEDRGGMKTQYF

clone_size: -
d_call: TRBD1
v_call: TRBV6-1
j_call: TRBJ2-7
cdr3_nt: TGTGCCAGCAGTGAACCGGGACAGGGGGCTTGGGAGCAGTACTTC
cdr3_aa: CASSEPGQGAWEQYF

clone_size: few
d_call: TRBD1
v_call: TRBV19
j_call: TRBJ2-7
cdr3_nt: TGTGCCAGTAGTCACCCACGGACAGGAGACTACGAGCAGTACTTC
cdr3_aa: CASSHPRTGDYEQYF

clone_size: -
d_call: -
v_call: TRBV7-9
j_call: TRBJ2-7
cdr3_nt: TGTGCCAGCAGCTACCCACCAGGGGGGTTGGACGAGCAGTACTTC
cdr3_aa: CASSYPPGGLDEQYF

clone_size: -
d_call: TRBD1
v_call: TRBV6-5
j_call: TRBJ2-1
cdr3_nt: TGTGCCAGCAGTTGGGACAGCTCCTACAATGAGCAGTTCTTC
cdr3_aa: CASSWDSSYNEQFF

clone_size: -
d_call: -
v_call: TRBV5-1
j_call: TRBJ1-5
cdr3_nt: TGCGCCAGCCCGACTGGGGATCAGCCCCAGCATTTT
cdr3_aa: CASPTGDQPQHF

clone_size: -
d_call: -
v_call: TRBV5-6
j_call: TRBJ1-5
cdr3_nt: TGTGCCAGCAGCCGCTGGGTGCAGGGGACCAATCAGCCCCAGCATTTT
cdr3_aa: CASSRWVQGTNQPQHF

clone_size: -
d_call: TRBD1
v_call: TRBV2
j_call: TRBJ1-2
cdr3_nt: TGTGCCAGCAGTGAAACGACAGGGAGAACCCCATACACCTTC
cdr3_aa: CASSETTGRTPYTF

clone_size: -
d_call: -
v_call: TRBV6-5
j_call: TRBJ1-2
cdr3_nt: TGTGCCAGCAGCTTCCTGGAGGGCGCGAATGGCTACACCTTC
cdr3_aa: CASSFLEGANGYTF

clone_size: -
d_call: TRBD2
v_call: TRBV6-5
j_call: TRBJ2-5
cdr3_nt: TGTGCCAGCAGTTACTCGAAAGGCGGGGGAGGGACCCAGTACTTC
cdr3_aa: CASSYSKGGGGTQYF

clone_size: -
d_call: -
v_call: TRBV2
j_call: TRBJ1-1
cdr3_nt: TGTGCCAGCAAAACAGAGCCGAACACTGAAGCTTTCTTT
cdr3_aa: CASKTEPNTEAFF

clone_size: -
d_call: -
v_call: TRBV13
j_call: TRBJ2-7
cdr3_nt: TGTGCCAGCAGCTTGGAGGGACAGAACGAGCAGTACTTC
cdr3_aa: CASSLEGQNEQYF

clone_size: -
d_call: -
v_call: TRBV30
j_call: TRBJ1-1
cdr3_nt: TGTGCCTGTCTACGGACATGGTCGGTGTTGAACACTGAAGCTTTCTTT
cdr3_aa: CACLRTWSVLNTEAFF

clone_size: -
d_call: -
v_call: TRBV5-1
j_call: TRBJ2-5
cdr3_nt: TGCGCCAGCAGCTTGATGCGGGGCCCACAAGAGACCCAGTACTTC
cdr3_aa: CASSLMRGPQETQYF

clone_size: -
d_call: TRBD2
v_call: TRBV27
j_call: TRBJ2-7
cdr3_nt: TGTGCCAGCAGTTTAGTGAGCGGGGGTATCTACGAGCAGTACTTC
cdr3_aa: CASSLVSGGIYEQYF

clone_size: -
d_call: TRBD1
v_call: TRBV15
j_call: TRBJ2-1
cdr3_nt: TGTGCCACCAGCAGAGGACAGGGTTTTGGTGAGCAGTTCTTC
cdr3_aa: CATSRGQGFGEQFF

clone_size: few
d_call: -
v_call: TRBV30
j_call: TRBJ2-1
cdr3_nt: TGTGCCTGGAACGGGCCGGACAATGAGCAGCTCTTC
cdr3_aa: CAWNGPDNEQLF

clone_size: -
d_call: -
v_call: TRBV11-2
j_call: TRBJ1-1
cdr3_nt: TGTGCCAGCATTTCCACAGGGTTCACTGAAGCTTTCTTT
cdr3_aa: CASISTGFTEAFF

clone_size: few
d_call: -
v_call: TRBV13
j_call: TRBJ1-1
cdr3_nt: TGTGCCAGCAGCATTAACACTGAAGCTTTCTTT
cdr3_aa: CASSINTEAFF

clone_size: -
d_call: -
v_call: TRBV5-1
j_call: TRBJ2-2
cdr3_nt: TGCGCCAGCAGCTTTCCTGGGACGGAAAACACCGGGGAGCTGTTTTTT
cdr3_aa: CASSFPGTENTGELFF

clone_size: -
d_call: -
v_call: TRBV5-4
j_call: TRBJ1-2
cdr3_nt: TGTGCCAGCAGCTTGATCGCAGGGCGCGGAGGCTACACCTTC
cdr3_aa: CASSLIAGRGGYTF

clone_size: -
d_call: -
v_call: TRBV4-1
j_call: TRBJ2-7
cdr3_nt: TGCGCCAGCAGCACCCTCGTCGGGACCGATTCCTACGAGCAGTACTTC
cdr3_aa: CASSTLVGTDSYEQYF

clone_size: -
d_call: -
v_call: TRBV5-6
j_call: TRBJ1-2
cdr3_nt: TGTGCCAGCAGCTTGGTGTTGGAAATCGCTAACTATGGCTACACCTTC
cdr3_aa: CASSLVLEIANYGYTF

clone_size: few
d_call: TRBD1
v_call: TRBV6-1
j_call: TRBJ2-7
cdr3_nt: TGTGCCAGCAGTGAAGGACAGGGATATTACGAGCAGTACTTC
cdr3_aa: CASSEGQGYYEQYF

clone_size: -
d_call: -
v_call: TRBV5-6
j_call: TRBJ2-1
cdr3_nt: TGTGCCAGCAGCCAATTTATCGGGGAGAGGTCCTACAATGAGCAGTTCTTC
cdr3_aa: CASSQFIGERSYNEQFF

clone_size: -
d_call: -
v_call: TRBV11-2
j_call: TRBJ2-7
cdr3_nt: TGTGCCAGCAGTCCTTGGGACACAGATTACGAGCAGTACTTC
cdr3_aa: CASSPWDTDYEQYF

clone_size: -
d_call: -
v_call: TRBV4-1
j_call: TRBJ1-5
cdr3_nt: TGCGCCAGCAGCCAAGGAGGGTTGGGTCAGCCCCAGCATTTT
cdr3_aa: CASSQGGLGQPQHF

clone_size: -
d_call: -
v_call: TRBV5-6
j_call: TRBJ2-3
cdr3_nt: TGTGCCAGCAGCTTGATGGTAGATACGCAGTATTTT
cdr3_aa: CASSLMVDTQYF

clone_size: -
d_call: -
v_call: TRBV7-8
j_call: TRBJ1-3
cdr3_nt: TGTGCCAGCAGCTTAGAGGCAGATGGAAACACCATATATTTT
cdr3_aa: CASSLEADGNTIYF

clone_size: few
d_call: TRBD1
v_call: TRBV6-1
j_call: TRBJ2-7
cdr3_nt: TGTGCCAGCAGTGAAGGAGGATGGACAGGGGCTGCTTACGAGCAGTACTTC
cdr3_aa: CASSEGGWTGAAYEQYF

clone_size: -
d_call: -
v_call: TRBV7-9
j_call: TRBJ1-2
cdr3_nt: TGTGCCAGCTCCATCTATGGCTACACCTTC
cdr3_aa: CASSIYGYTF

clone_size: few
d_call: -
v_call: TRBV7-9
j_call: TRBJ2-2
cdr3_nt: TGTGCCAGCAGACGACCGGGGGAAAATCATCCCGGGGAGCTGTTTTTT
cdr3_aa: CASRRPGENHPGELFF

clone_size: -
d_call: -
v_call: TRBV9
j_call: TRBJ2-7
cdr3_nt: TGTGCCAGCAGCGTAGGAGGCAGGACGGGCCACGAGCAGTACTTC
cdr3_aa: CASSVGGRTGHEQYF

clone_size: -
d_call: -
v_call: TRBV13
j_call: TRBJ2-4
cdr3_nt: TGTGCCAGCACCCAAGGGCGGGGGCTAGCCAAAAACATTCAGTACTTC
cdr3_aa: CASTQGRGLAKNIQYF

clone_size: -
d_call: -
v_call: TRBV29-1
j_call: TRBJ1-2
cdr3_nt: TGCAGCGTTGTGGGTCGCGGGGCCGCCGCACAATATGGCTACACCTTC
cdr3_aa: CSVVGRGAAAQYGYTF

clone_size: -
d_call: -
v_call: TRBV27
j_call: TRBJ2-1
cdr3_nt: TGTGCCAGCAGTTTACGGGACGGATACAATGAGCAGTTCTTC
cdr3_aa: CASSLRDGYNEQFF

clone_size: few
d_call: -
v_call: TRBV5-1
j_call: TRBJ2-5
cdr3_nt: TGCGCCAGCAGCTCCCACTCGGAAGAGACCCAGTACTTC
cdr3_aa: CASSSHSEETQYF

clone_size: few
d_call: TRBD1
v_call: TRBV4-1
j_call: TRBJ1-4
cdr3_nt: TGCGCCAGCAGCCGGAGACAGGGTCCTCCGCCGGGAAAACTGTTTTTT
cdr3_aa: CASSRRQGPPPGKLFF

clone_size: -
d_call: -
v_call: TRBV23-1
j_call: TRBJ1-5
cdr3_nt: TGCGCCAGCAGTCAATCGCGGGACGGGCGAAGGAGACAGCCCCAGCATTTT
cdr3_aa: CASSQSRDGRRRQPQHF

clone_size: -
d_call: -
v_call: TRBV11-2
j_call: TRBJ2-7
cdr3_nt: TGTGCCAGCAGCTTATCTCCCTTCGAGCAGTACTTC
cdr3_aa: CASSLSPFEQYF

clone_size: few
d_call: -
v_call: TRBV13
j_call: TRBJ2-1
cdr3_nt: TGTGCCAGCAGCCCCCAGGGGGGCAATGAGCAGTTCTTC
cdr3_aa: CASSPQGGNEQFF

clone_size: once
d_call: TRBD2
v_call: TRBV7-9
j_call: TRBJ2-3
cdr3_nt: TGTGCCAGCAGGCCCAATAGCGGGGGGCCTCTTTCAGATACGCAGTATTTT
cdr3_aa: CASRPNSGGPLSDTQYF

clone_size: -
d_call: -
v_call: TRBV10-2
j_call: TRBJ2-7
cdr3_nt: TGCGCCAGCAGTGAACAGAGCGGCTACGAGCAGTACTTC
cdr3_aa: CASSEQSGYEQYF

clone_size: few
d_call: -
v_call: TRBV30
j_call: TRBJ2-3
cdr3_nt: TGTGCCTGGAGATCAGGGGCGGGGACAGATACGCAGTATTTT
cdr3_aa: CAWRSGAGTDTQYF

clone_size: -
d_call: -
v_call: TRBV7-8
j_call: TRBJ1-2
cdr3_nt: TGTGCCAGCAGCTCCCCGGGACACTATACTAACTATGGCTACACCTTC
cdr3_aa: CASSSPGHYTNYGYTF

clone_size: few
d_call: -
v_call: TRBV15
j_call: TRBJ2-2
cdr3_nt: TGTGCCACCAGCAGCAGGGCGGAAACCGGGGAGCTGTTTTTT
cdr3_aa: CATSSRAETGELFF

clone_size: -
d_call: TRBD1
v_call: TRBV30
j_call: TRBJ1-6
cdr3_nt: TGTGCCTGGAGTACCCGACAGGGGGAAGGGCCCCTCCACTTT
cdr3_aa: CAWSTRQGEGPLHF

clone_size: few
d_call: -
v_call: TRBV6-5
j_call: TRBJ2-3
cdr3_nt: TGTGCCAGCAGTTTGGGAGATACGCAGTATTTT
cdr3_aa: CASSLGDTQYF

clone_size: -
d_call: -
v_call: TRBV13
j_call: TRBJ1-1
cdr3_nt: TGTGCCAGCAGCGGTCCGACAGGCGGAAACACTGAAGCTTTCTTT
cdr3_aa: CASSGPTGGNTEAFF

clone_size: -
d_call: -
v_call: TRBV5-1
j_call: TRBJ2-7
cdr3_nt: TGCGCCAGCAGCAGGGAAGAGGTCGACGAGCAGTACTTC
cdr3_aa: CASSREEVDEQYF

clone_size: -
d_call: -
v_call: TRBV13
j_call: TRBJ1-4
cdr3_nt: TGTGCCAGCACCGGCCTCGGCGAAAAACTGTTTTTT
cdr3_aa: CASTGLGEKLFF

clone_size: -
d_call: -
v_call: TRBV9
j_call: TRBJ2-7
cdr3_nt: TGTGCCAGCAGCACCGGGGGCGCCTACGAGCAGTACTTC
cdr3_aa: CASSTGGAYEQYF

clone_size: -
d_call: TRBD2
v_call: TRBV4-2
j_call: TRBJ2-7
cdr3_nt: TGTGCCAGCAGCCGCTACAGCGGGGGGGATGAGCAGTACTTC
cdr3_aa: CASSRYSGGDEQYF

clone_size: -
d_call: -
v_call: TRBV19
j_call: TRBJ1-5
cdr3_nt: TGTGCCAGTACCTTGGAACCGCCAGATCAGCCCCAGCATTTT
cdr3_aa: CASTLEPPDQPQHF